The clone carrying this T cell receptor beta chain was found once. What it binds is not known. One end of the junction does not line up with germline, which may come from a read error. This specimen comes from a study of identical twins. TCRdb redid the calling of the 5' RACE reads with MiXCR, one entry per CDR3 protein. The sample consists of roughly 1.6 million distinct CDR3 sequences, around a third of them appearing once. Findings and limits, study-wide: Abundant cord blood beta clonotypes carried fewer insertions; memory repertoires showed none.

This CDR3 is built from 16 residues. The germline gives CDR1 MNHNY, CDR2 SVGAGI (reference sequence). Every donor was a healthy Caucasian. The V call is TRBV6-6, the J call TRBJ2-3, with no clear D. The sample taken for sequencing was cord blood. This sequence was found in a newborn girl in good health. Written as DNA, the CDR3 is TGTGCCAGCAGTTACTCGTCCGAAACCAGCATAGATACGCAGTATTTT. Encoded protein: CASSYSSETSIDTQYF.